The clone carrying this T cell receptor (beta chain) was seen a handful of times. The data stem from a study of patients and donors after allogeneic stem cell transplantation. The germline V gene has CDR1 SGHTA and CDR2 FQGNSA. The CDR3 runs to 13 residues. V lost 0 bases and J lost 6, with 8 bases in between. Using its own MiXCR run on the RT-PCR reads, TCRdb lists one record per CDR3 protein. The table lists around 70,000 distinct CDR3 sequences, about 26% of them singletons. The sequence was collected from a human donor who was either an allogeneic HSCT recipient or a stem cell or donor lymphocyte infusion donor (not recorded which). It is not recorded whose cells these are; they may come from a transplant donor. Sequencing was carried out using blood, either unsorted or a sorted T cell fraction (not recorded which). The chain is built from TRBV7-2 and TRBJ1-2; D is undetermined. The CDR3 protein is CASSLAIGNGYTF. The CDR3 DNA reads as TGTGCCAGCAGCTTAGCGATAGGGAATGGCTACACCTTC.